This T cell receptor (beta chain) was found in a study of blood T cell repertoires in COVID-19. Study summary: Sources were T cells, B-cell-depleted T cells, or PBMCs; the material itself was cDNA or gDNA.

The CDR3 has 13 residues. V was cut by 5 bases and J by 3 bases, with 10 bases left in between. Across about 22 US areas, participants ranged in age from 18 to 89 years. Cohort 3 recovery required two negative PCRs, clearance, or symptom resolution. In the authors' workflow: Quantification of nucleated cells was approximated via reference gene primer amplification. Clones were read by immunoSEQ multiplex PCR, and TCRdb kept only the in-frame ones, dropping some. V and J calls and clone size come straight from that table; D and trimming were deduced from the DNA. The data show some 200,000 clones, with around 89% seen just once and 2.6% held by the top ten.

The V gene is TRBV12-3 or TRBV12-4, the J gene TRBJ1-1; a weak D match, TRBD1 (5 bases). The sample was PBMCs or T cells enriched from blood (not recorded which). This TCR derives from a woman in her twenties or thirties who had recovered from COVID-19. The CDR3 protein is CASSPQADTEAFF. CDR3 in DNA: TGTGCCAGCAGTCCACAGGCGGACACTGAAGCTTTCTTT.